One sample yielded the 4 T cell receptor beta chains listed below, sequenced in a study of blood T cell repertoires in COVID-19. The table came from immunoSEQ multiplex PCR; TCRdb's copy has only in-frame clones and leaves some out. This sample has roughly 230,000 clones; about 88% occur once, and the top ten carry 6.6%. Specimen: PBMCs or T cells enriched from blood (not recorded which). Receptors originate from a woman aged 45-65 years who had been exposed to COVID-19.

The chain joins TRBV19 to TRBJ1-1; perhaps TRBD1 as D (6 bases). This CDR3 is built from 13 residues. In germline, CDR1 is LNHDA, CDR2 SQIVND (reference sequence). V lost 10 bases and J lost 1, with 13 bases in between. This chain's CDR3 is CATATGSNTEAFF. Written as DNA, the CDR3 is TGTGCCACTGCGACAGGATCGAACACTGAAGCTTTCTTT.

The chain couples TRBV2 to TRBJ1-5; TRBD1 aligns across 7 bases. Trimming cost V 8 bases and J 5 bases; bases outside gene matches: 6. CDR1 is SNHLY and CDR2 is FYNNEI in the germline V gene. The length of the CDR3 is 13 residues. CDR3 loop: CASVGQIDQPQHF. CDR3 nucleotides: TGTGCCAGCGTGGGACAGATAGATCAGCCCCAGCATTTT.

The chain has TRBV28 and TRBJ1-6, with 8 bases matching TRBD1. The J segment lost 7 bases and the V segment lost 4 bases, leaving 3 bases of the junction unmatched. The CDR3 is made up of 14 amino acids. Germline CDR1 MDHEN, CDR2 SYDVKM. This CDR3 reads CASSYPGGNSPLHF. In DNA form, the CDR3 reads TGTGCCAGCAGTTACCCAGGGGGCAATTCACCCCTCCACTTT.

The CDR3 region is CASSLGEVQKAFF. The CDR3, as DNA: TGTGCCAGCAGCTTAGGAGAGGTTCAAAAAGCTTTCTTT. The chain uses TRBV7-9 and TRBJ1-1; no clear D gene. The germline V gene has CDR1 SEHNR and CDR2 FQNEAQ (reference sequence). The V and J ends lost 1 base and 9 bases respectively, with 12 bases between them. The CDR3 is 13 residues long.